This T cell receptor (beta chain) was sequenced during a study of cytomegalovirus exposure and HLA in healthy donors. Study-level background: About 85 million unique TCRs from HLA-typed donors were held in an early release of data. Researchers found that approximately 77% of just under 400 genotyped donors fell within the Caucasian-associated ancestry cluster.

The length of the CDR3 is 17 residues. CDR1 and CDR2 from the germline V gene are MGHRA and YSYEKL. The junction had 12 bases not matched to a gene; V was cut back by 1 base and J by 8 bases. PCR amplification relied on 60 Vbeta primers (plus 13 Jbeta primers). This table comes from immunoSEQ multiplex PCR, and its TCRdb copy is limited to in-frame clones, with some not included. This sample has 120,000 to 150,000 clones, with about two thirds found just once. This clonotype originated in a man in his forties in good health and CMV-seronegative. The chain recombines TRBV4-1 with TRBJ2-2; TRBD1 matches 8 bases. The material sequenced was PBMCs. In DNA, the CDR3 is TGCGCCAGCAGCCAAGCAGGGGGCCGACGGGTGGGGGGGGAGCTGTTTTTT. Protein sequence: CASSQAGGRRVGGELFF.